Given below is one T cell receptor beta chain in context. The target antigen is unknown. Diagnoses rested on clinical symptoms, serum thyroxine and TRAb, thyroid ultrasound and orbital computed tomography. This entry is derived from a study of T cells in Graves' hyperthyroidism and ophthalmopathy. General observations from the study: Patients with ophthalmopathy were separated from those with stable hyperthyroidism by a 13 V-J model.

Template material for amplifying TCR beta CDR3 regions consisted of RNA transcripts. During a first-round RT-PCR of the TCR CDR3, the HTBI primer set was used. One entry per CDR3 protein, called by TCRdb with MiXCR from the multiplex PCR reads. The sample records about 260,000 distinct CDR3 sequences, approximately 16% being singletons. Sequencing was performed on blood. This clonotype was sampled from a woman aged 18-29 years with Graves' ophthalmopathy.

CDR3 bases: TGTGCCAGCAGCTTAAGCCCTCTAGCTGGAGGACTCGGGCAGTACTTC. Translated, it gives CASSLSPLAGGLGQYF. The chain recombines TRBV7-9 with TRBJ2-7, with D tentatively TRBD2 (5 bases). The V end lost 2 bases, the J end lost 9 bases, and 23 bases lay between the germline ends. The germline gives CDR1 SEHNR, CDR2 FQNEAQ (reference sequence). The CDR3 is 16 residues long.